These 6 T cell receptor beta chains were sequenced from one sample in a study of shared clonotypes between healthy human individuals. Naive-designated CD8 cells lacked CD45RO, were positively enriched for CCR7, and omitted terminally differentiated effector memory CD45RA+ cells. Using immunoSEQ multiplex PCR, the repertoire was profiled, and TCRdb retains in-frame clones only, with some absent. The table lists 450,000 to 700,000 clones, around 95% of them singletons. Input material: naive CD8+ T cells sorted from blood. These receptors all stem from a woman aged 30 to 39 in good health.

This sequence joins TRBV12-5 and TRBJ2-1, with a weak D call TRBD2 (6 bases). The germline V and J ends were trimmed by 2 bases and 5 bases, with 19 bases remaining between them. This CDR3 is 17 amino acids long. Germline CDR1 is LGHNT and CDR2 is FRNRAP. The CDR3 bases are TGTGCTAGTGGTTTGACCCCCGGGGGTCACTTGCACAATGAGCAGTTCTTC. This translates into CASGLTPGGHLHNEQFF.

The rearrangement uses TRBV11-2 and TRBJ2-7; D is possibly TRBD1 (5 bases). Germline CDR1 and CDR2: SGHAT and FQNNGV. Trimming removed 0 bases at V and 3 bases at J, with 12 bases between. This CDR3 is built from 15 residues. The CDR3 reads CASSLDRAPGYEQYF. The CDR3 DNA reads TGTGCCAGCAGCTTAGACAGGGCTCCCGGCTACGAGCAGTACTTC.

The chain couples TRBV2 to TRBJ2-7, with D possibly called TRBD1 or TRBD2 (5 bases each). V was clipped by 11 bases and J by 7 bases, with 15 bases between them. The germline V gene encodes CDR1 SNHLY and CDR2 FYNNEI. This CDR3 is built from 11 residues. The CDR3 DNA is TGTGCCCGGGGCGGTCTCGAGGAGCAGTACTTC. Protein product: CARGGLEEQYF.

For the CDR3, the DNA is TGTGCCAGCAGCCTGCCAACCTCTAAACTAGTGGCGGAAGAGACCCAGTACTTC. Residues: CASSLPTSKLVAEETQYF. The chain joins TRBV21-1 to TRBJ2-5; the table assigns TRBD2, which was not confirmed against the DNA. TRBV21-1 is marked as a pseudogene. This CDR3 contains 18 residues.

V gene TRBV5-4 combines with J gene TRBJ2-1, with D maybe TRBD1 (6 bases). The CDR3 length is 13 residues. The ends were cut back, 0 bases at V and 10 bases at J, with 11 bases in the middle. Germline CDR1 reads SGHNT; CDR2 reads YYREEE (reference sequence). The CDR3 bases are TGTGCCAGCAGCTTGGTTAGTCAGGGGGAGCAGTTCTTC. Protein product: CASSLVSQGEQFF.

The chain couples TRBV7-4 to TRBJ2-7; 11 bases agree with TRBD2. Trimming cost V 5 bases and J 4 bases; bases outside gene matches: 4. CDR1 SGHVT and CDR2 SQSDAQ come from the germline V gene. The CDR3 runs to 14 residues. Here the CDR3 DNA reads TGTGCCAGCAGCCTTACTAGCGGGAGTTACGAGCAGTACTTC. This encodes CASSLTSGSYEQYF. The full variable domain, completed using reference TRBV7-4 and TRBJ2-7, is GAGVSQSPRYKVAKRGRDVALRCDSISGHVTLYWYRQTLGQGSEVLTYSQSDAQRDKSGRPSGRFSAERPERSVSTLKIQRTEQGDSAVYLCASSLTSGSYEQYFGPGTRLTVT.